Following are 2 T cell receptor beta chains from one sample sequenced in a study of cytomegalovirus exposure and HLA in healthy donors. Both 60 Vbeta primers and 13 Jbeta primers went into the PCR. The table came from immunoSEQ multiplex PCR; TCRdb's copy has only in-frame clones and leaves some out. In total, the table holds 70,000 or so clones. The sequenced sample consisted of PBMCs. These receptors all come from a man in his forties or fifties in good health and CMV-seronegative.

CDR3 bases: TGCGCCAGCAGCCCCCCGGACAGGGGGTTCTATGGCTACACCTTC. Encoded protein: CASSPPDRGFYGYTF. The chain uses TRBV4-1 and TRBJ1-2, with 10 bases matching TRBD1. Germline V gene lookup returns CDR1 MGHRA and CDR2 YSYEKL. This CDR3 has 15 amino acids. Unmatched junction bases numbered 6, after V lost 4 bases and J lost 4 bases.

V gene TRBV11-3 combines with J gene TRBJ2-5, with D possibly TRBD1 on 6 matching bases. The CDR3 is 12 amino acids. Germline CDR1 is SGHNT and CDR2 is YENEEA. V lost 8 bases and J 5 bases, leaving 12 bases between the germline ends. The CDR3 spells CASQQGSETQYF. The CDR3 DNA reads as TGTGCCAGCCAACAGGGATCGGAGACCCAGTACTTC.